The present entry profiles one TCR beta chain with its context. This entry belongs to a study of T cells after somatic rescue of genetic block. Only in-frame clones appear in the TCRdb table, and some are missing; sequencing was by immunoSEQ multiplex PCR. Altogether more than 9,500 clones are present, approximately 79% being singletons, with the ten largest covering about 22%. With 4 bases removed from V and 5 bases from J, the gap between germline ends came to 2 bases. Germline loops: CDR1 LNHDA, CDR2 SQIVND (reference sequence). The CDR3 contains 11 residues. Sequenced sample: peripheral blood mononuclear cells (PBMCs). The chain carries TRBV19 and TRBJ2-2, with D uncertain. This receptor was taken from a boy younger than 18. Written as DNA, the CDR3 is TGTGCCAGTAGTAAGACCGGGGAGCTGTTTTTT. Protein product: CASSKTGELFF.